A single sample is the source of the 9 T cell receptor beta chains below, sequenced in a study of T-cell memory formation after mild COVID-19 listed by TCRdb under 2021. The method behind the library was 5' RACE. Data came from an Illumina NovaSeq 6000. TCRdb handled the public reads itself, with Q25 trimming in fastp and clone calling in MiXCR, and kept productive beta chains. Under each unique CDR3 protein, matching rows form one entry showing the most common genes and DNA. For this sample the table gives 250,000 to 350,000 distinct CDR3 sequences, of which approximately 14% were detected only once. Jointly, the top ten make up roughly 21% of the sample. The source material was PBMCs or a T cell subset sorted from them (not recorded which). The receptors were gathered from a man between 18 and 29 years old who had mild COVID-19 (a few samples of this study predate the infection). The sample titles of this study are shuffled in the database, so cell type and time point are left out; the donor was told from shared clones.

This clonotype was detected only a few times. This rearrangement joins TRBV7-3 to TRBJ2-1; D is unclear. CDR3 length: 14 residues. The V gene's germline CDR1 is SGHTA and CDR2 FQGTGA. The germline V and J ends were trimmed by 7 bases and 9 bases, with 19 bases remaining between them. The CDR3 region has the DNA TGTGCCAGCATGCTAGGTGTGGGGTTAAGTGAGCAGTTCTTC. The encoded protein is CASMLGVGLSEQFF.

The V and J genes are TRBV6-6 and TRBJ1-6; tentatively, D is TRBD1 (6 bases). There are 17 residues in the CDR3. V shed 7 bases and J shed 0 bases, with 16 bases lying between them. Germline V gives CDR1 MNHNY, CDR2 SVGAGI (reference sequence). The CDR3 coding sequence is TGTGCCAGCACTCATGGGGGCAGGAGCTCCTATAATTCACCCCTCCACTTT. It yields the protein CASTHGGRSSYNSPLHF.

The chain has TRBV20-1 and TRBJ1-1; 10 bases line up with TRBD1. V gave up 1 base and J gave up 4 bases; unmatched junction bases: 3. The CDR3 is made up of 14 amino acids. The V gene's germline CDR1 is DFQATT and CDR2 SNEGSKA (reference sequence). The CDR3 DNA sequence: TGCAGTGCTAGAGCCGGGACAGGGGTCACTGAAGCTTTCTTT. This encodes CSARAGTGVTEAFF.

In its sample, this clonotype was seen a few times. V and J are TRBV7-2 and TRBJ2-7; D call uncertain. The CDR3 length is 13 residues. V shed 4 bases and J shed 4 bases, with 11 bases lying between them. Germline CDR1 SGHTA, CDR2 FQGNSA. The CDR3 DNA sequence: TGTGCCAGCAGCTCACGACGTAGGTACGAGCAGTACTTC. Translated: CASSSRRRYEQYF. Full variable domain (rest looked up from reference TRBV7-2 and TRBJ2-7): GAGVSQSPSNKVTEKGKDVELRCDPISGHTALYWYRQSLGQGLEFLIYFQGNSAPDKSGLPSDRFSAERTGGSVSTLTIQRTQQEDSAVYLCASSSRRRYEQYFGPGTRLTVT.

The chain uses TRBV11-1 and TRBJ2-1; a weak D match, TRBD2 (6 bases). V lost 1 base to trimming and J lost 4 bases, with 17 bases between them. This CDR3 region has 17 residues. The V gene's germline CDR1 is SGHAT and CDR2 FQDESV (reference sequence). CDR3 DNA: TGTGCCAGCAGCTTAGGACCACGGGGGAGCCCATACAATGAGCAGTTCTTC. This translates into CASSLGPRGSPYNEQFF.

V is TRBV20-1 and J is TRBJ2-3; 8 positions match TRBD2. The CDR3 is made up of 13 amino acids. Germline trimming cut 3 bases from V and 1 base from J; bases unmatched to any gene: 0. CDR1 DFQATT and CDR2 SNEGSKA come from the germline V gene (reference sequence). The CDR3 here is CSARTSGTDTQYF. DNA for the CDR3: TGCAGTGCTAGGACTAGCGGCACAGATACGCAGTATTTT.

There are a few counts of this clonotype. The chain combines TRBV20-1 with TRBJ2-3; D is perhaps TRBD1 or TRBD2 (5 bases each). The CDR3 covers 13 residues. The germline gives CDR1 DFQATT, CDR2 SNEGSKA (reference sequence). Trimming removed 5 bases at V and 6 bases at J, with 15 bases between. This CDR3 is CSAPGASWDTQYF. The CDR3 DNA is TGCAGTGCTCCCGGGGCTAGCTGGGATACGCAGTATTTT.

The V gene is TRBV7-8, the J gene TRBJ1-4; D is possibly TRBD1 (5 bases). Germline CDR1 is SGHVS and CDR2 is FQNEAQ. The length of the CDR3 is 14 residues. The V and J ends lost 5 bases and 8 bases respectively, with 15 bases between them. CDR3 amino acids: CASSPSTVREKLFF. The CDR3 DNA follows: TGTGCCAGCAGCCCCTCGACAGTCAGGGAAAAACTGTTTTTT.

This clonotype was detected only a few times. The genes are TRBV6-2 or TRBV6-3 and TRBJ2-5, with D perhaps TRBD2 (7 bases). V lost 5 bases to trimming and J lost 6 bases, with 19 bases between them. Germline V lookup: CDR1 MNHEY, CDR2 SVGEGT. This CDR3 spans 15 amino acids. The CDR3 DNA follows: TGTGCCAGCAGTACCGGGGAGGGGGACGCGAAGACCCAGTACTTC. Translation: CASSTGEGDAKTQYF.